A single sample is the source of the 18 T cell receptor beta chains below, sequenced in a study of blood T cell repertoires in COVID-19 (dated by TCRdb to about 2020). The library was obtained by the immunoSEQ multiplex PCR assay. TCRdb obtained this table from immuneACCESS and retained in-frame rearrangements with V and J assigned. These tables miss some clones; where compared with another copy, unresolved V genes account for less than half of the shortfall, and the remainder is unexplained. The sample data list fewer than 450,000 clones, and 88% of these were observed just once. The ten largest clones add up to more than 0.95% of the sample. Sequencing was carried out using PBMCs or T cells enriched from blood (not recorded which). Receptor source: a woman younger than 30 who had recovered from COVID-19.

The V and J genes are TRBV7-9 and TRBJ1-4, with a possible D match to TRBD1 (5 bases). CDR3 length: 13 amino acids. Trimming removed 5 bases at V and 11 bases at J, with 15 bases between. CDR1 is SEHNR and CDR2 is FQNEAQ in the germline V gene (reference sequence). The CDR3 coding sequence is TGTGCCAGCAGCCAGACAGTACAGGTGAAACTGTTTTTT. Protein product: CASSQTVQVKLFF.

This chain joins TRBV9 and TRBJ2-3; 7 bases align to TRBD1. This CDR3 has 15 residues. The V gene end was trimmed by 1 base and the J gene end by 4 bases; junction bases not matched to a gene: 6. Germline assignment: CDR1 SGDLS and CDR2 YYNGEE. The CDR3 coding sequence is TGTGCCAGCAGCGTACTCGACAGGGTTGCAGATACGCAGTATTTT. Protein product: CASSVLDRVADTQYF.

For this clone: This CDR3 is also generated by other DNA sequences in the sample. V and J are TRBV7-3 and TRBJ1-3; D gene ambiguous. This CDR3 spans 15 amino acids. Deletions cut 1 base from V and 2 bases from J, with 9 bases between. Germline V CDR1 and CDR2: SGHTA, FQGTGA. CDR3 nucleotides: TGTGCCAGCAGCTTAAGCGGCGGCGCTGGAAACACCATATATTTT. It translates to CASSLSGGAGNTIYF.

The rearrangement uses TRBV29-1 and TRBJ1-5, with 10 bases that match TRBD1. This CDR3 spans 15 amino acids. V shed 5 bases, J shed 2 bases, and the junction held 6 bases outside the gene matches. Germline assignment: CDR1 SQVTM and CDR2 ANQGSEA. CDR3 coding DNA: TGCAGCGTTACTGCCGGGACAGGGGGCAATCAGCCCCAGCATTTT. This encodes CSVTAGTGGNQPQHF. Combining the CDR3 with reference TRBV29-1 and TRBJ1-5 gives the whole variable domain SAVISQKPSRDICQRGTSLTIQCQVDSQVTMMFWYRQQPGQSLTLIATANQGSEATYESGFVIDKFPISRPNLTFSTLTVSNMSPEDSSIYLCSVTAGTGGNQPQHFGDGTRLSIL.

The V gene is TRBV11-3, the J gene TRBJ2-7; 8 bases are shared with TRBD1. Germline CDR1 is SGHNT and CDR2 is YENEEA. This CDR3 is 14 amino acids long. J lost 4 bases, V lost 3 bases, and 5 bases had no gene match. The CDR3 loop reads CASSFRGLGYEQYF. CDR3 bases: TGTGCCAGCAGCTTCAGGGGGCTGGGGTACGAGCAGTACTTC.

The chain recombines TRBV5-1 with TRBJ1-6; D ambiguous. The germline V and J ends were trimmed by 0 bases and 0 bases, with 7 bases remaining between them. Germline V gene sequence: CDR1 SGHRS, CDR2 YFSETQ. The CDR3 runs 16 residues. Written as DNA, the CDR3 is TGCGCCAGCAGCTTGGATGGCAGCTCCTATAATTCACCCCTCCACTTT. Encoded protein: CASSLDGSSYNSPLHF.

This chain joins TRBV6-5 and TRBJ1-1, with D maybe TRBD1 (6 bases). From germline, CDR1 is MNHEY and CDR2 SVGAGI. V lost 8 bases, J lost 1 base, and 11 bases lay in between. The CDR3 has 13 residues. The CDR3 nucleotides are TGTGCCAGCGGTAGGACAGAGAACACTGAAGCTTTCTTT. This translates into CASGRTENTEAFF.

This sequence joins TRBV6-2 or TRBV6-3 and TRBJ2-7; a possible D gene is TRBD2 (6 bases). Germline CDR1 is MNHEY and CDR2 is SVGEGT. CDR3 length: 13 residues. With 2 bases removed from V and 3 bases from J, the gap between germline ends came to 8 bases. The CDR3 sequence: CASSYGGYYEQYF. CDR3 bases: TGTGCCAGCAGTTACGGGGGGTACTACGAGCAGTACTTC.

V is TRBV5-1 and J is TRBJ1-1, with unresolved D. This CDR3 contains 14 residues. Germline CDR1 reads SGHRS; CDR2 reads YFSETQ. Trimming cost V 5 bases and J 0 bases, with 11 bases left between them. CDR3 in DNA: TGCGCCAGCAGTTGGGAGTACATGAACACTGAAGCTTTCTTT. This translates into CASSWEYMNTEAFF.

This clone was picked up one time. The chain couples TRBV19 to TRBJ1-1; no definite D call. V gave up 3 bases and J gave up 8 bases, with 7 bases separating them. The germline V gene encodes CDR1 LNHDA and CDR2 SQIVND (reference sequence). The CDR3 is 11 residues long. In DNA form, the CDR3 reads TGTGCCAGTAGTATCGGGGTAGAAGCTTTCTTT. Its translation is CASSIGVEAFF. The full variable domain, its missing parts supplied by reference TRBV19 and TRBJ1-1, is DGGITQSPKYLFRKEGQNVTLSCEQNLNHDAMYWYRQDPGQGLRLIYYSQIVNDFQKGDIAEGYSVSREKKESFPLTVTSAQKNPTAFYLCASSIGVEAFFGQGTRLTVV.

The rearrangement links TRBV11-2 to TRBJ1-6; D is ambiguous. Per the germline V gene, CDR1 is SGHAT and CDR2 is FQNNGV. V shed 0 bases and J shed 7 bases, with 7 bases lying between them. The CDR3 contains 14 residues. The CDR3 spells CASSLDWANSPLHF. Written as DNA, the CDR3 is TGTGCCAGCAGCTTAGATTGGGCCAATTCACCCCTCCACTTT.

V and J are TRBV11-1 and TRBJ2-1; 7 bases are a match to TRBD2. The CDR3 loop spans 16 amino acids. Trimming cost V 3 bases and J 0 bases; bases outside gene matches: 5. In germline, CDR1 is SGHAT, CDR2 FQDESV (reference sequence). The CDR3 here is CASSFWGGDSYNEQFF. The CDR3 DNA reads as TGTGCCAGCAGCTTTTGGGGGGGGGACTCCTACAATGAGCAGTTCTTC.

The chain joins TRBV7-2 to TRBJ1-6, with 7 bases aligning to TRBD1. The germline CDR1 and CDR2 sequences are SGHTA and FQGNSA. The CDR3 consists of 17 residues. Trimming at V came to 3 bases and at J to 0 bases, leaving 5 bases not matched to a gene. The DNA of the CDR3 is TGTGCCAGCAGCTTGGGCGCAGGGGGCTCCTATAATTCACCCCTCCACTTT. Protein sequence: CASSLGAGGSYNSPLHF.

V gene TRBV9 combines with J gene TRBJ1-2; 8 bases map to TRBD1. Germline CDR1 reads SGDLS; CDR2 reads YYNGEE. The CDR3 length is 14 residues. The V gene end was trimmed by 1 base and the J gene end by 7 bases; junction bases not matched to a gene: 6. Written as DNA, the CDR3 is TGTGCCAGCAGCGTATCCCAGGGGGCGCCTGGCTACACCTTC. Residues: CASSVSQGAPGYTF.

The chain couples TRBV12-3 or TRBV12-4 to TRBJ1-4; possible D gene TRBD1, 5 bases. V lost 7 bases and J 8 bases, leaving 14 bases between the germline ends. CDR3 length equals 13 residues. The CDR3 region is CASKETEVEKLFF. Here the CDR3 DNA reads TGTGCCAGCAAAGAGACAGAGGTAGAAAAACTGTTTTTT.

This chain joins TRBV30 and TRBJ1-1; a weak D match, TRBD1 (6 bases). The germline CDR1 and CDR2 sequences are GTSNPN and SVGIG (reference sequence). This CDR3 has 14 amino acids. The V and J ends lost 4 bases and 4 bases respectively, with 16 bases between them. CDR3 in amino acids: CAWMELGASTEAFF. DNA of the CDR3: TGTGCCTGGATGGAGCTGGGGGCGAGCACTGAAGCTTTCTTT. The entire variable domain, with the rest obtained from reference TRBV30 and TRBJ1-1, is as follows: SQTIHQWPATLVQPVGSPLSLECTVEGTSNPNLYWYRQAAGRGLQLLFYSVGIGQISSEVPQNLSASRPQDRQFILSSKKLLLSDSGFYLCAWMELGASTEAFFGQGTRLTVV.

Only a few counts were recorded for this clone. This chain connects TRBV2 to TRBJ1-2, with D hard to call. Trimming took off 5 bases at V and 10 bases at J, with 11 bases between the two ends. Germline-derived CDR1 and CDR2 are SNHLY and FYNNEI. The CDR3 covers 11 residues. Written as DNA, the CDR3 is TGTGCCAGCAGTCCCGACAAGTACTACACCTTC. As protein: CASSPDKYYTF.

This chain connects TRBV5-1 to TRBJ2-7, with D maybe TRBD1 (5 bases). The germline V gene encodes CDR1 SGHRS and CDR2 YFSETQ. Deletions cut 4 bases from V and 0 bases from J, with 14 bases between. The CDR3 contains 15 residues. The CDR3 DNA reads as TGCGCCAGCAGCCGGAATCGCCAGGGCTCCTACGAGCAGTACTTC. Protein product: CASSRNRQGSYEQYF.